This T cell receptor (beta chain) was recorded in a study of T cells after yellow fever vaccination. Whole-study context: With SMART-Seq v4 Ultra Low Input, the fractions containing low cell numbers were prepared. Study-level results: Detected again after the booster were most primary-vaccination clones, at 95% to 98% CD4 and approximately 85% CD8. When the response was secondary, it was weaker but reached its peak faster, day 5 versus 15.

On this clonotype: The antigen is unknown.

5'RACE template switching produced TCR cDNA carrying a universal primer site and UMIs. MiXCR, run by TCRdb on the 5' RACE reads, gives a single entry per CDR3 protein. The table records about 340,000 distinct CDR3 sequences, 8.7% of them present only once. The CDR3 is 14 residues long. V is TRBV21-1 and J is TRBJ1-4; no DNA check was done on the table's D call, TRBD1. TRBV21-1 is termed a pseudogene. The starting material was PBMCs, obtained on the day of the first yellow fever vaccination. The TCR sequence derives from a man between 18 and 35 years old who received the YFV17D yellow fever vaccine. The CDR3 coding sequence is TGTGCCAGCACGAGGATGGACGGGATTGAAAAACTGTTTTTT. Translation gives CASTRMDGIEKLFF.